The present entry profiles one T cell receptor beta chain with its context. Antigen: not known. The CDR3 sequence is 16 residues long. J gave up 8 bases and V 0 bases, and 12 bases lay outside the gene matches. From germline, CDR1 is LNHNV and CDR2 YYDKDF (reference sequence). The data originate from a study of CD8+CD57+ T cells in acquired aplastic anemia. Study-level information: Recorded DNA amounts for sorted CD4+ and CD8+ cells had an average of approximately 3.2 ug.

Study-wide results and limits: Patients and controls shared 25 to 35 CD8+ CDR3 sequences, highly expressed in patients.

Genomic DNA provided the template from which TCR beta VDJ and CDR3 profiles were obtained. One entry per CDR3 protein, called by TCRdb with MiXCR from the reads. Of 350,000 to 450,000 distinct CDR3 sequences in the sample, about two thirds are singletons; the top ten hold approximately 4%. The sequenced sample consisted of sorted CD4+, CD8+, or CD8+CD57+ T cells (not recorded which) from PBMCs. The sequence came from a human donor in good health, serving as a control. V is TRBV15 and J is TRBJ1-2; 7 bases are a match to TRBD1. CDR3 in amino acids: CATSRDLLWTGGGYTF. Here the CDR3 DNA reads TGTGCCACCAGCAGAGATCTCTTGTGGACAGGAGGAGGCTACACCTTC.